The source of this T cell receptor beta chain is a study of siplizumab effects on memory and regulatory T cells. Study conclusions and caveats: Left unconfirmed was the suppressive function of proliferating Tregs from siplizumab cultures. An assignable naive or memory phenotype was lacking in roughly 80-97% of proliferating CD4+ or CD8+ clones. On average, less than 75% of mappable alloreactive CD4+ clones were Treg-derived under siplizumab, against about 30% in controls.

To note about this clone: As yet, its antigen is unknown.

The assay looked at some 10^5 TCR templates in each sample. TCRdb keeps only in-frame clones here, not all; method: immunoSEQ multiplex PCR. The data contain some 97,000 clones, 80% to 95% of them singletons. V was pared by 5 bases and J by 0 bases, with 11 bases between. The CDR3 runs 16 residues. Germline CDR1 is SGHTA and CDR2 is FQGTGA. The J gene is TRBJ2-6, the V gene TRBV7-3; the D is unclear. Sequencing was carried out using CD4+ T cells sorted from blood. The sequence was collected from a human donor in good health. The CDR3, as DNA: TGTGCCAGCAGCCCATATCCGACCTCTGGGGCCAACGTCCTGACTTTC. It is translated as CASSPYPTSGANVLTF.